The clone carrying this T cell receptor beta chain was counted between two and nine times. The sample originates from a study of blood T cell repertoires in COVID-19. Turning to the study itself: PBMCs, B-cell-depleted T cells, or T cells were the source of the cDNA or gDNA that made up the material.

Only in-frame clones appear in the TCRdb table, and some are missing; sequencing was by immunoSEQ multiplex PCR. This sample yields 250,000 to 350,000 clones, of which around 89% are seen a single time; roughly 4% belongs to the top ten. The V end was cut by 2 bases, the J end by 7 bases, with 11 bases between. CDR1 is MNHEY, CDR2 SVGEGT, per germline. The CDR3 spans 14 residues. The sequenced sample consisted of peripheral blood. The genes are TRBV6-2 or TRBV6-3 and TRBJ1-4; D may be TRBD1 (6 bases). This receptor was taken from a woman aged 45-65 years with active or convalescent COVID-19. CDR3 bases: TGTGCCAGCAGTTACGGGGGCGCGGGTGAAAAACTGTTTTTT. Translating it yields CASSYGGAGEKLFF.